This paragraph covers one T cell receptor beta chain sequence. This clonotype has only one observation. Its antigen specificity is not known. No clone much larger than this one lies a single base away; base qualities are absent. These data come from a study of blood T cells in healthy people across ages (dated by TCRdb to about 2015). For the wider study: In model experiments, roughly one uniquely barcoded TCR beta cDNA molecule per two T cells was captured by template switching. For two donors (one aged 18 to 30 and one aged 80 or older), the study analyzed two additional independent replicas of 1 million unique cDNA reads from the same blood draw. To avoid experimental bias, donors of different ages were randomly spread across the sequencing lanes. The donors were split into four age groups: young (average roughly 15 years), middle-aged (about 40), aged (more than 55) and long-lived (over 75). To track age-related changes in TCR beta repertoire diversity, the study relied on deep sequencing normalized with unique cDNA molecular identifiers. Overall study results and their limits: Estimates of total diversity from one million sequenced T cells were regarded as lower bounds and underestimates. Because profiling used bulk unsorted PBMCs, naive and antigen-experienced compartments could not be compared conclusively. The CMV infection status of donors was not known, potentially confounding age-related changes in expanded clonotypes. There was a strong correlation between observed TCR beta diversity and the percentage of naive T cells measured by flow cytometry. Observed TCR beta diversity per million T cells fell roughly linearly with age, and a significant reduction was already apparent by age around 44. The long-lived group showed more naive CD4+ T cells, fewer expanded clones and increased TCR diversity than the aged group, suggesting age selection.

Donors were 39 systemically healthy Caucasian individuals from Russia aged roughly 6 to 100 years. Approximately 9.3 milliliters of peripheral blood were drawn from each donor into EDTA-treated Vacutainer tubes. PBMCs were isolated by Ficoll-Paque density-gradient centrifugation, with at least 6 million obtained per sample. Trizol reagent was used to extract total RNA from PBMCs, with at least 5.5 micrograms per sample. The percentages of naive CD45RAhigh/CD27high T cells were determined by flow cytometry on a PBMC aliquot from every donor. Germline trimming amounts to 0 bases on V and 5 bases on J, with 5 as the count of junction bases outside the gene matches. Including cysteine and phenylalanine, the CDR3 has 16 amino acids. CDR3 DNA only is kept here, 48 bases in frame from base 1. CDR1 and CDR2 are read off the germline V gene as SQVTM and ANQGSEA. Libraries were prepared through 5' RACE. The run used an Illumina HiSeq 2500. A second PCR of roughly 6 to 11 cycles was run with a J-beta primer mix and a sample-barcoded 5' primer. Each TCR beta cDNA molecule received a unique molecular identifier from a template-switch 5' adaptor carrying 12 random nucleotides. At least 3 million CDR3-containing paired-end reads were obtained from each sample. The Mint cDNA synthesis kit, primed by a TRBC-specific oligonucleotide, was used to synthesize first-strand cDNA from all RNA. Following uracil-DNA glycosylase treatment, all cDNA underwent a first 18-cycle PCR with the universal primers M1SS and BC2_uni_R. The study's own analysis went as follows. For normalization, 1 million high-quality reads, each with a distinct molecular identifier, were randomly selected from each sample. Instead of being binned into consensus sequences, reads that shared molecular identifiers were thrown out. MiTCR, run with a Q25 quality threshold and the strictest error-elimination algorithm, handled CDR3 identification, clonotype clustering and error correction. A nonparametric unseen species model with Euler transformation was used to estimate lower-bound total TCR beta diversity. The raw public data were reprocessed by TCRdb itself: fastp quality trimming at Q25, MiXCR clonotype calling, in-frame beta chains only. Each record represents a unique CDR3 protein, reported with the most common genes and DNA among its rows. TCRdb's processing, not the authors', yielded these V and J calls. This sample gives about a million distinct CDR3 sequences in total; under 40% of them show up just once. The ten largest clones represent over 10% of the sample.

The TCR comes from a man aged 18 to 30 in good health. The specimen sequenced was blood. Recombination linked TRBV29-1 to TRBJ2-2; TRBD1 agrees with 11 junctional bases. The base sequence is TGCAGCGTTGAAGAGCCGGGACAGGGGGGAACCGGGGAGCTGTTTTTT. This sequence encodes CSVEEPGQGGTGELFF.